A single sample gave rise to the 26 T cell receptor beta chains below, sequenced in a study of cytomegalovirus exposure and HLA in healthy donors (dated by TCRdb to about 2017). The library relied on the immunoSEQ multiplex PCR assay. For the multiplex PCR, a mixture combining 60 forward primers for TCR Vbeta segments and 13 reverse primers for TCR Jbeta segments was used. Drawn from immuneACCESS, this table holds only the in-frame rearrangements with V and J called that TCRdb kept. Clones are partly lost; checked studies trace under half to an unresolved V gene and leave the rest unexplained. The sample profile shows about 230,000 clones; about 77% of them were found once. Of the sample, approximately 0.49% falls within the top ten clones. Sequenced input: PBMCs. All receptors come from a boy under 18 in good health and CMV-seronegative.

This sequence joins TRBV5-1 and TRBJ1-2; weak D call: TRBD1 (5 bases). Trimming cost V 1 base and J 4 bases, with 11 bases left between them. This CDR3 region has 14 residues. Germline CDR1 SGHRS, CDR2 YFSETQ. The CDR3 spells CASSLLQGSYGYTF. CDR3 nucleotides: TGCGCCAGCAGCTTGCTTCAGGGTAGCTATGGCTACACCTTC.

This chain links TRBV6-5 with TRBJ1-2, with D unclear. The germline V gene encodes CDR1 MNHEY and CDR2 SVGAGI. Trimming stripped 4 bases from V and 8 bases from J, with 11 bases between. The CDR3 contains 12 residues. CDR3 sequence reads: CASSLEAGGYTF. DNA of the CDR3: TGTGCCAGCAGTTTAGAGGCTGGCGGCTACACCTTC.

The chain joins TRBV5-6 to TRBJ2-7, with D possibly matching TRBD2 (5 bases). CDR1 and CDR2 from the germline V gene are SGHDT and YYEEEE. V shed 3 bases and J shed 2 bases, with 6 bases lying between them. This CDR3 has 12 residues. The CDR3 sequence is CASSSGTYEQYF. The CDR3 nucleotides are TGTGCCAGCAGCTCGGGGACCTACGAGCAGTACTTC.

This chain joins TRBV11-2 and TRBJ1-1, with D possibly matching TRBD1 (6 bases). CDR3 length: 13 residues. V lost 0 bases to trimming and J lost 6 bases, with 8 bases between them. Germline loops: CDR1 SGHAT, CDR2 FQNNGV. The CDR3 protein is CASSLDHRAEAFF. DNA of the CDR3: TGTGCCAGCAGCTTAGATCACAGGGCTGAAGCTTTCTTT.

The chain uses TRBV20-1 and TRBJ2-3; TRBD2 might be the D (6 bases). There are 11 residues in the CDR3. The ends were cut back, 6 bases at V and 9 bases at J, with 13 bases in the middle. CDR1 is DFQATT and CDR2 is SNEGSKA in the germline V gene (reference sequence). The CDR3 sequence: CSAGDFGTQYF. The CDR3 coding sequence is TGCAGTGCCGGGGACTTCGGAACGCAGTATTTT.

The chain carries TRBV15 and TRBJ1-2; no clear D gene. Germline V gene lookup returns CDR1 LNHNV and CDR2 YYDKDF (reference sequence). This CDR3 comprises 13 residues. The V end was cut by 7 bases, the J end by 8 bases, with 17 bases between. This CDR3 is CATTSGSMLGYTF. DNA for the CDR3: TGTGCCACCACTAGTGGGTCAATGCTCGGCTACACCTTC.

This chain links TRBV5-1 with TRBJ1-1; a possible D gene is TRBD1 (5 bases). Germline V gene data show CDR1 as SGHRS and CDR2 as YFSETQ. The CDR3 extends over 14 amino acids. V lost 7 bases, J lost 1 base, and 14 bases lay in between. CDR3 nucleotides: TGCGCCAGCGCTGCAGGGTCTCAGAACACTGAAGCTTTCTTT. Protein: CASAAGSQNTEAFF.

This sequence joins TRBV4-2 and TRBJ2-2; no definite D call. Germline V CDR1 and CDR2: LGHNA, YNFKEQ. Trimming took 8 bases from V and 6 from J, leaving 13 bases between them. CDR3 size: 13 residues. In DNA form, the CDR3 reads TGTGCCAGCGGAATGACAACTGCCGGGGAGCTGTTTTTT. Translation: CASGMTTAGELFF.

The gene calls are TRBV30 and TRBJ1-6; 7 bases match TRBD1. The CDR3 runs 14 residues. V was pared by 2 bases and J by 10 bases, with 8 bases of the junction left unmatched. Germline V gene lookup returns CDR1 GTSNPN and CDR2 SVGIG (reference sequence). CDR3 nucleotide sequence: TGTGCCTGGAGTACAGGGGTAAGTCGGTCACCCCTCCACTTT. Its translation: CAWSTGVSRSPLHF.

V usage is TRBV7-9 and J usage is TRBJ2-5; 8 bases agree with TRBD2. Germline values: CDR1 SEHNR, CDR2 FQNEAQ (reference sequence). The V and J ends lost 11 bases and 0 bases, in that order; junction bases with no gene match: 8. The CDR3 contains 14 residues. The CDR3 sequence is CAAGGYRYQETQYF. CDR3 coding DNA: TGTGCCGCGGGGGGTTATCGTTACCAAGAGACCCAGTACTTC.

This chain connects TRBV7-2 to TRBJ1-2, with TRBD1 as a possible D gene (5 bases). Trimming took 1 base from V and 2 from J, leaving 11 bases between them. Per the germline V gene, CDR1 is SGHTA and CDR2 is FQGNSA. The CDR3 consists of 15 residues. In nucleotides, the CDR3 is TGTGCCAGCAGCTTAGGGGGGGTCCTAAACTATGGCTACACCTTC. This encodes CASSLGGVLNYGYTF.

Concerning this clone itself: At one end, the junction sequence differs from germline, possibly due to a read error. V usage is TRBV9 and J usage is TRBJ1-4; D perhaps matches TRBD1 (5 bases). Per the germline V gene, CDR1 is SGDLS and CDR2 is YYNGEE. The CDR3 is 14 residues long. The CDR3 DNA reads as TGTGCCAGCGGCGTAGGGCAGGGAGGGCAAAAACTGTTTTTT. Translated, it gives CASGVGQGGQKLFF.

The chain has TRBV2 and TRBJ2-7; 12 bases match TRBD1. This CDR3 is built from 15 residues. Germline trimming cut 4 bases from V and 7 bases from J; bases unmatched to any gene: 8. Germline V CDR1 and CDR2: SNHLY, FYNNEI. DNA for the CDR3: TGTGCCAGCAGTGGCTTGGGACAGGGGGCGTCGGAGCAGTACTTC. This encodes CASSGLGQGASEQYF.

The rearrangement joins TRBV11-3 to TRBJ2-7, with 8 nucleotides matching TRBD2. Trimming took 3 bases from V and 2 from J; bases not matched to a gene: 9. Germline V lookup: CDR1 SGHNT, CDR2 YENEEA. The CDR3 extends over 16 amino acids. The CDR3 DNA follows: TGTGCCAGCAGCTTTAGCGCGGGAGGTGAAACCTACGAGCAGTACTTC. Amino acids: CASSFSAGGETYEQYF. Based on the CDR3 plus reference TRBV11-3 and TRBJ2-7, the full variable domain is EAGVVQSPRYKIIEKKQPVAFWCNPISGHNTLYWYLQNLGQGPELLIRYENEEAVDDSQLPKDRFSAERLKGVDSTLKIQPAELGDSAVYLCASSFSAGGETYEQYFGPGTRLTVT.

The rearrangement uses TRBV7-6 and TRBJ2-7; 12 bases are a match to TRBD2. With V trimmed by 10 bases and J by 5 bases, 9 bases remained unmatched. CDR3 length: 14 amino acids. Germline CDR1 and CDR2: SGHVS and FNYEAQ. The CDR3 here is CATGTSGLMNEQYF. The CDR3 region has the DNA TGTGCCACTGGGACTAGCGGGTTAATGAACGAGCAGTACTTC.

In DNA, the CDR3 is TGTGCCAGCAGCTTAAATATAGCGGGGGGATCCGGGGAGCTGTTTTTT. It encodes CASSLNIAGGSGELFF. The chain couples TRBV7-3 to TRBJ2-2; 10 nucleotides align to TRBD2. The CDR3 runs 16 residues. The V and J ends lost 1 base and 6 bases, in that order; junction bases with no gene match: 5. Germline V CDR1 and CDR2: SGHTA, FQGTGA.

As for this clone: A junction boundary mismatches the germline segment, possibly from a read error. V usage is TRBV10-3 and J usage is TRBJ1-5; D is ambiguous. Germline loops: CDR1 ENHRY, CDR2 SYGVKD. The CDR3 length is 15 residues. The CDR3 loop reads CAISESTPGNQPQHF. CDR3 coding DNA: TGTGCCATCAGTGAGTCGACCCCAGGCAACCAGCCCCAGCATTTT.

The gene calls are TRBV18 and TRBJ2-1; D might be TRBD2 (5 bases). CDR3 size: 13 residues. V was pared by 1 base and J by 13 bases, with 14 bases between. Germline CDR1 is KGHSH and CDR2 is LQKENI. The CDR3 reads CASSPQPGEGQFF. DNA of the CDR3: TGTGCCAGCTCACCACAGCCCGGCGAGGGTCAGTTCTTC.

This chain joins TRBV11-2 and TRBJ1-5, with D tentatively TRBD1 (5 bases). The germline V gene has CDR1 SGHAT and CDR2 FQNNGV. The germline V and J ends were trimmed by 4 bases and 6 bases, with 10 bases remaining between them. The CDR3 contains 13 residues. The CDR3 here is CASSSQGGQPQHF. The CDR3 region has the DNA TGTGCCAGCAGCTCGCAGGGAGGTCAGCCCCAGCATTTT.

The count of this clone is one. The chain uses TRBV5-1 and TRBJ2-3, with 9 bases identical to TRBD2. Per the germline V gene, CDR1 is SGHRS and CDR2 is YFSETQ. CDR3 length equals 14 residues. With 8 bases clipped from V and 5 bases from J, the junction kept 9 bases outside the gene matches. The CDR3 region is CASSTGLAKDTQYF. In nucleotides, the CDR3 is TGCGCCAGTTCGACGGGACTAGCTAAAGATACGCAGTATTTT.

The chain joins TRBV7-6 to TRBJ2-7; 7 bases map to TRBD2. This CDR3 spans 14 amino acids. Germline V gives CDR1 SGHVS, CDR2 FNYEAQ. With V trimmed by 7 bases and J by 3 bases, 9 bases remained unmatched. CDR3 nucleotide sequence: TGTGCCAGCACCTCCCTAGCGGAGGGCTACGAGCAGTACTTC. This gives the protein CASTSLAEGYEQYF.

The gene calls are TRBV7-3 and TRBJ2-1, with 8 bases matching TRBD2. V lost 1 base, J lost 5 bases, and 4 bases stayed unmatched. CDR3 length: 15 residues. Looked up from germline, CDR1 is SGHTA and CDR2 is FQGTGA. The CDR3 loop reads CASSLRAGAHNEQFF. The CDR3, as DNA: TGTGCCAGCAGCTTAAGAGCGGGGGCCCACAATGAGCAGTTCTTC.

The chain carries TRBV7-2 and TRBJ1-2; no reliable D call. Trimming removed 1 base from V and 0 bases from J, with 6 bases in between. Germline V lookup: CDR1 SGHTA, CDR2 FQGNSA. The CDR3 totals 14 residues. CDR3 protein: CASSLGPANYGYTF. CDR3 sequence (DNA): TGTGCCAGCAGCTTAGGGCCAGCTAACTATGGCTACACCTTC.

The chain employs TRBV27 and TRBJ2-3; D not resolved. This CDR3 region has 16 residues. The germline CDR1 and CDR2 sequences are MNHEY and SMNVEV (reference sequence). V was cut by 1 base and J by 0 bases, with 11 bases left in between. DNA for the CDR3: TGTGCCAGCAGTTTATTTCGTGTGCGGAGCACAGATACGCAGTATTTT. Translating it yields CASSLFRVRSTDTQYF.

The rearrangement uses TRBV14 and TRBJ2-2; possible D gene TRBD1, 5 bases. Germline V CDR1 and CDR2: SGHDN, FVKESK. This CDR3 has 13 amino acids. Between the trimmed V and J ends, which lost 4 bases and 6 bases, there was a span of 9 bases. CDR3 in amino acids: CASSPDIPGELFF. CDR3 nucleotides: TGTGCCAGCAGCCCGGACATCCCCGGGGAGCTGTTTTTT.

The CDR3, as DNA: TGTGCCAGCAGCATCAATAGCGGACCATACAATGAGCAGTTCTTC. Translating gives CASSINSGPYNEQFF. The chain uses TRBV7-2 and TRBJ2-1, with a tentative D call TRBD2 (6 bases). The CDR3 loop spans 15 amino acids. V lost 5 bases to trimming and J lost 4 bases, with 15 bases between them. CDR1 SGHTA and CDR2 FQGNSA come from the germline V gene.